Listed below are T cell receptor beta chains from one sample, sequenced in a study of blood T cell repertoires in COVID-19. Libraries were prepared by immunoSEQ multiplex PCR; TCRdb keeps only in-frame clonotypes and omits some of them. Of fewer than 150,000 clones listed, 70% to 80% were seen once; the top ten hold 10% to 13%. Sequenced material: peripheral blood. The receptor source for this set is a human donor in a cohort sampled during active COVID-19. The conserved cysteine and the conserved F or W are not part of the CDR3 here. Fields, in order: D gene, J gene, V gene, CDR3 protein. A D gene is named only where the DNA matches it firmly.

D: TRBD2; J: TRBJ2-7; V: TRBV7-8; CDR3: ASSLVTGTSFGYEQY
D: .; J: TRBJ1-5; V: TRBV7-9; CDR3: ASSGWEDQPQH
D: .; J: TRBJ1-5; V: TRBV10-2; CDR3: ASTDRGERQPQH
D: TRBD1; J: TRBJ1-3; V: TRBV19; CDR3: ASSIDRGGNTIY
D: .; J: TRBJ2-3; V: TRBV19; CDR3: ASSMLNTFTDTQY
D: .; J: TRBJ1-1; V: TRBV29-1; CDR3: SAGQRQTNTEAF
D: .; J: TRBJ1-4; V: TRBV28; CDR3: ASSLRGGGTNEKLF
D: .; J: TRBJ1-1; V: TRBV4-1; CDR3: ASSQGRRENTEAF
D: TRBD2; J: TRBJ2-5; V: TRBV29-1; CDR3: SVEDINRAGGRHETQY
D: TRBD1; J: TRBJ2-5; V: TRBV18; CDR3: ASSSGQGRGETQY
D: .; J: TRBJ2-3; V: TRBV5-1; CDR3: ASSLVTGHSDTQY
D: .; J: TRBJ1-1; V: TRBV6-4; CDR3: ASSRTLNTEAF
D: TRBD1; J: TRBJ2-7; V: TRBV6-8; CDR3: ASSYTGQGAEQY
D: .; J: TRBJ1-5; V: TRBV6-5; CDR3: ASSSRTGDQPQH
D: TRBD1; J: TRBJ1-1; V: TRBV4-2; CDR3: ASSQPNKGQGGMNTEAF
D: TRBD1; J: TRBJ1-2; V: TRBV6-2/TRBV6-3; CDR3: ASSYSAGGNYGYT
D: .; J: TRBJ2-3; V: TRBV15; CDR3: ATSNRDTLTDTQY
D: .; J: TRBJ2-1; V: TRBV19; CDR3: ASSIVDEQF
D: .; J: TRBJ2-1; V: TRBV19; CDR3: ASSIGAASYNEQF
D: .; J: TRBJ1-5; V: TRBV2; CDR3: ASSGTVISNQPQH
D: TRBD2; J: TRBJ2-1; V: TRBV2; CDR3: ASSGGGAVKRTYNEQF
D: TRBD1; J: TRBJ2-3; V: TRBV5-4; CDR3: ASSLDRGHTDTQY
D: .; J: TRBJ2-7; V: TRBV27; CDR3: ASRPNLGRGSRYEQY
D: .; J: TRBJ1-1; V: TRBV7-6; CDR3: ASSLTGRGTEAF
D: .; J: TRBJ1-5; V: TRBV4-1; CDR3: ASSQTQHLSNGPPQH
D: .; J: TRBJ2-3; V: TRBV5-1; CDR3: ASSLAGVGTDTQY
D: .; J: TRBJ1-2; V: TRBV5-5; CDR3: ASSLQPLPVGSGYT
D: TRBD1; J: TRBJ2-2; V: TRBV6-5; CDR3: ASSRQGWNTGELF
D: .; J: TRBJ1-1; V: TRBV5-6; CDR3: ASSFWGVGPRNTEAF
D: .; J: TRBJ2-7; V: TRBV6-5; CDR3: ASSFSAGYEQY
D: TRBD1; J: TRBJ1-4; V: TRBV2; CDR3: ASKFDRGHNEKLF
D: .; J: TRBJ2-1; V: TRBV14; CDR3: ASSERLEGTEQF
D: .; J: TRBJ2-1; V: TRBV13; CDR3: ASSLGTGRDEQF
D: .; J: TRBJ2-1; V: TRBV6-1; CDR3: ASSEEEGLYNEQF
D: .; J: TRBJ1-1; V: TRBV13; CDR3: ASSSGQYTEAF
D: TRBD2; J: TRBJ2-7; V: TRBV28; CDR3: ASSSGLAGREQY
D: .; J: TRBJ1-5; V: TRBV7-9; CDR3: ASSFTAQPQH
D: .; J: TRBJ2-5; V: TRBV18; CDR3: ASSPPERPQETQY
D: .; J: TRBJ2-7; V: TRBV29-1; CDR3: SAARGSEQY
D: TRBD1; J: TRBJ1-2; V: TRBV2; CDR3: ASNLQGQGSYGYT
D: TRBD1; J: TRBJ1-4; V: TRBV9; CDR3: ASSTRQGVREKLF
D: TRBD1; J: TRBJ2-7; V: TRBV5-1; CDR3: ASSLGQGRNYEQY
D: TRBD2; J: TRBJ2-3; V: TRBV3-1/TRBV3-2; CDR3: ASSPRRSGVSTDTQY
D: .; J: TRBJ2-1; V: TRBV6-5; CDR3: ASRVGSSYNEQF
D: TRBD1; J: TRBJ1-2; V: TRBV6-2/TRBV6-3; CDR3: ASSYDGRGANYGYT